This TCR beta chain was retrieved from a study of graft-versus-host responses after intestinal transplantation. On the study more broadly: Among the recipients, transplants were multivisceral, liver-intestinal, or isolated intestinal. Anti-thymocyte globulin served as induction for all recipients, who then took tacrolimus and steroids for three to four years.

The ends lost 6 bases at V and 3 bases at J; junction bases unmatched: 7. Germline V gives CDR1 SGHTS, CDR2 YDEGEE. The CDR3 consists of 16 residues. Study results and caveats: Investigators detected GvH clones in recipient marrow, with some emerging earlier in ileum or blood.

Libraries were prepared by immunoSEQ multiplex PCR; TCRdb keeps only in-frame clonotypes and omits some of them. The table lists some 81,000 clones, 85% to 90% of them singletons. Remarks on this clone: The antigen is unknown.

The receptor's source is a human donor who received an intestinal transplant. The material sequenced was unstimulated CD4+ T cells sorted from spleen or lymph node cells, taken before intestinal transplant. V is TRBV5-8 and J is TRBJ2-7, with 15 bases lining up with TRBD2. The DNA of the CDR3 is TGTGCCAGCATGGGACTAGCGGGGGGCCCTCTCTACGAGCAGTACTTC. Its translation: CASMGLAGGPLYEQYF.